This TCR beta chain was sequenced in a study of cytomegalovirus exposure and HLA in healthy donors. Study details: Early release data held 75 million to 90 million unique TCRs from HLA-typed donors.

In regard to this clone: Its matching antigen is unknown.

Points from the study as a whole: Later on, an analysis tied 15,000 or so TCR beta sequences to HLA alleles at 0.05 false discovery rate.

The primer mix had 60 Vbeta and 13 Jbeta primers. Using immunoSEQ multiplex PCR, the repertoire was profiled, and TCRdb retains in-frame clones only, with some absent. Of about 130,000 clones listed, 80% were seen once; the top ten hold 1%. Trimming took off 1 base at V and 6 bases at J, with 4 bases between the two ends. This CDR3 is 11 amino acids long. The V gene's germline CDR1 is SEHNR and CDR2 FQNEAQ (reference sequence). The clonotype comes from a middle-aged man in good health and CMV-seronegative. This sequence joins TRBV7-9 and TRBJ2-7; D is uncertain. Material: PBMCs. This CDR3 reads CASSLGLEQYF. The CDR3 DNA reads as TGTGCCAGCAGCTTAGGGCTCGAGCAGTACTTC.